This T cell receptor (beta chain) was found in a study of blood T cells in healthy people across ages. For the second PCR, which ran for about 7 to 11 cycles, a sample-barcoded 5' primer and a J-beta primer mix were used. TCRdb redid the calling of the 5' RACE reads with MiXCR, one entry per CDR3 protein. The sample contains more than 900,000 distinct CDR3 sequences, almost 30% of which appear only once. Germline CDR1 SEHNR, CDR2 FQNEAQ (reference sequence). The CDR3 extends over 15 amino acids. V shed 3 bases, J shed 6 bases, and the junction held 6 bases outside the gene matches. These same records also appear under a second study, on T cells of mothers and their children.

J is TRBJ2-1 and V is TRBV7-9, with TRBD2 matching 9 bases. The sequence was obtained from a woman aged 40 to 50 in good health. Sequencing was done on a sample of blood. The CDR3 sequence: CASSLTLRGGNEQFF. For the CDR3, the DNA is TGTGCCAGCAGCTTGACCCTGCGGGGGGGCAATGAGCAGTTCTTC.